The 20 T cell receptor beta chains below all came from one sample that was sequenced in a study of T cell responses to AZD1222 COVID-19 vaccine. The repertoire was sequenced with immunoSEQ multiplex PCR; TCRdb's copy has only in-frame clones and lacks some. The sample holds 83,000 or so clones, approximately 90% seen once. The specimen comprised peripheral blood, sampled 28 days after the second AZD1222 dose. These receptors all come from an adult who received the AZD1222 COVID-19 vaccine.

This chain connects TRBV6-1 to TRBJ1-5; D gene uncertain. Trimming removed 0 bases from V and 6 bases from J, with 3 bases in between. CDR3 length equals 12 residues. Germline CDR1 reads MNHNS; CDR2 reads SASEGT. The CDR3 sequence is CASSEATQPQHF. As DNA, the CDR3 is TGTGCCAGCAGTGAAGCCACTCAGCCCCAGCATTTT.

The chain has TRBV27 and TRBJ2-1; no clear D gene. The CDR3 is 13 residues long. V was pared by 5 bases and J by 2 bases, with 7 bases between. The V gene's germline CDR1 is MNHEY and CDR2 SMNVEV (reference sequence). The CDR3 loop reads CASSTTAYNEQFF. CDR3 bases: TGTGCCAGCAGTACTACAGCCTACAATGAGCAGTTCTTC.

Here the CDR3 reads CASSGGTLNSGYTF. In nucleotides, the CDR3 is TGTGCCAGCAGCGGGGGGACCCTAAACAGTGGCTACACCTTC. The chain is built from TRBV9 and TRBJ1-2, with D perhaps matching TRBD1 (5 bases). The CDR3 runs 14 residues. Trimming left V 3 bases short and J 7 bases short, with 16 bases between. CDR1 is SGDLS and CDR2 is YYNGEE in the germline V gene.

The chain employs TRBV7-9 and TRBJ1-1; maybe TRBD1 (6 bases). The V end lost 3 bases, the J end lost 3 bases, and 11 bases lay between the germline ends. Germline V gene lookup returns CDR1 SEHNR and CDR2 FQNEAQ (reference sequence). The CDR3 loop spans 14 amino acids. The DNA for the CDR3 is TGTGCCAGCAGCTTGACAGGTGTAGACACTGAAGCTTTCTTT. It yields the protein CASSLTGVDTEAFF. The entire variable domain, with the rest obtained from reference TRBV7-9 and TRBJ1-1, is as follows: DTGVSQNPRHKITKRGQNVTFRCDPISEHNRLYWYRQTLGQGPEFLTYFQNEAQLEKSRLLSDRFSAERPKGSFSTLEIQRTEQGDSAMYLCASSLTGVDTEAFFGQGTRLTVV.

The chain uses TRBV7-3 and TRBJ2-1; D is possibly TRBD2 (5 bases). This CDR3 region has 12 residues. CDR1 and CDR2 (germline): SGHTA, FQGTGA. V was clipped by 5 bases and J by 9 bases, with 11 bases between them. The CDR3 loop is CASSTNRGEQFF. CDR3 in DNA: TGTGCCAGCAGCACCAACCGGGGTGAGCAGTTCTTC.

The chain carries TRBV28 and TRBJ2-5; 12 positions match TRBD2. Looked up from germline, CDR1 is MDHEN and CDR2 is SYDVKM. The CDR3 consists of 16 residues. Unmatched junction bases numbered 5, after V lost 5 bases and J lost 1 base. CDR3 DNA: TGTGCCAGCAGTCCCTCGGGACTAGCGGGCCAAGAGACCCAGTACTTC. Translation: CASSPSGLAGQETQYF.

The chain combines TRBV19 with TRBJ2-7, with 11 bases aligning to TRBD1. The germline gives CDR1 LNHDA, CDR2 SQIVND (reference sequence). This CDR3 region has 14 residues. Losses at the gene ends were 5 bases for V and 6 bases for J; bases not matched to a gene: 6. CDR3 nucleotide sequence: TGTGCCAGTAGTTGGACAGGGGGCTACTCCGAGCAGTACTTC. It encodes CASSWTGGYSEQYF. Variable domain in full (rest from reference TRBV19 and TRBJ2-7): DGGITQSPKYLFRKEGQNVTLSCEQNLNHDAMYWYRQDPGQGLRLIYYSQIVNDFQKGDIAEGYSVSREKKESFPLTVTSAQKNPTAFYLCASSWTGGYSEQYFGPGTRLTVT.

The CDR3 bases are TGTGCCAGCAAGGGAGCGGGACTTGACACAGATACGCAGTATTTT. It yields the protein CASKGAGLDTDTQYF. The gene calls are TRBV9 and TRBJ2-3; 7 nucleotides agree with TRBD2. Trimming took 6 bases from V and 2 from J; bases not matched to a gene: 9. CDR1 SGDLS and CDR2 YYNGEE come from the germline V gene. The CDR3 runs 15 residues.

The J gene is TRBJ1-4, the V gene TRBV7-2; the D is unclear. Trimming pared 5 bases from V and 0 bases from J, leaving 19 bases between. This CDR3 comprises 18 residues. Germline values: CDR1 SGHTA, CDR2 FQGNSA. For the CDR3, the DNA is TGTGCCAGCAGCATTAGTGGATCTATAGCATCAACTAATGAAAAACTGTTTTTT. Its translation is CASSISGSIASTNEKLFF.

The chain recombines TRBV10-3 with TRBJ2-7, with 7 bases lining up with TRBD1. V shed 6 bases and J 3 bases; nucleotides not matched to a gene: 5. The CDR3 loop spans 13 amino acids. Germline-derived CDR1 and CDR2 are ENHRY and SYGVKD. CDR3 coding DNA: TGTGCCATCAGCCCCGGGACAGACTACGAGCAGTACTTC. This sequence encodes CAISPGTDYEQYF.

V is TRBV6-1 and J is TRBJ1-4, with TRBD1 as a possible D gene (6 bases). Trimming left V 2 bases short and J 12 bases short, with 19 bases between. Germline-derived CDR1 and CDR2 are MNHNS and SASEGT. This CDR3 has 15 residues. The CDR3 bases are TGTGCCAGCAGTGAAATCGGGGGGCGCGCCGAGGAACTGTTTTTT. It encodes CASSEIGGRAEELFF.

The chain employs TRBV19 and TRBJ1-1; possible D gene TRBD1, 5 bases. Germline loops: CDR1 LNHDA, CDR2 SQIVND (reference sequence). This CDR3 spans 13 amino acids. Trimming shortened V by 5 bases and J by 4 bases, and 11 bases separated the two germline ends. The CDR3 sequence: CASSATGGTEAFF. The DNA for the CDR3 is TGTGCCAGTAGTGCTACAGGCGGCACTGAAGCTTTCTTT.

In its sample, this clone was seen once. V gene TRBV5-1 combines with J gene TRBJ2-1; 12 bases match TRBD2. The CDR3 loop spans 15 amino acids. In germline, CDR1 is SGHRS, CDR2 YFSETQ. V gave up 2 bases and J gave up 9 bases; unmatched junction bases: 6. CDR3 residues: CASSFLAGGPGEQFF. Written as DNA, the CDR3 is TGCGCCAGCAGCTTCCTAGCGGGAGGGCCAGGTGAGCAGTTCTTC.

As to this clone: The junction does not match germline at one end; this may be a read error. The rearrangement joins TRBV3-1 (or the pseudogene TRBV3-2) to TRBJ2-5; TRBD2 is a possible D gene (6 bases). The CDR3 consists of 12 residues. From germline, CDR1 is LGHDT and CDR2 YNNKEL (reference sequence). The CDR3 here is CASSHGRKTQYF. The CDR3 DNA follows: TGTGCCAGTAGCCATGGGAGGAAGACCCAGTACTTC.

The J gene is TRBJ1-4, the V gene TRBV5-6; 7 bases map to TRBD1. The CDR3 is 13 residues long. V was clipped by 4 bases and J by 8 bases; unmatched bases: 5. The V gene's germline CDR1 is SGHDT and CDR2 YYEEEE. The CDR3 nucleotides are TGTGCCAGCAGCGAGGGGGCCCACGAAAAACTGTTTTTT. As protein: CASSEGAHEKLFF.

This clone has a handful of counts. CDR3 bases: TGCGCCAGCAGCCAAGTGGTTTCCTCGGGGGACCTCAATCAGCCCCAGCATTTT. Translation gives CASSQVVSSGDLNQPQHF. The chain joins TRBV4-1 to TRBJ1-5, with D possibly TRBD1 on 5 matching bases. The CDR3 consists of 18 residues. CDR1 is MGHRA and CDR2 is YSYEKL in the germline V gene. V lost 1 base, J lost 3 bases, and 19 bases lay in between.

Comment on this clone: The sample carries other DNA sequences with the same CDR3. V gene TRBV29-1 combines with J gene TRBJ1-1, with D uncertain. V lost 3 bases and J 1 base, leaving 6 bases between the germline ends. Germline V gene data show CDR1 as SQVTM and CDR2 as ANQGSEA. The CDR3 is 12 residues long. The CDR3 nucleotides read TGCAGCGTTGACCGGGGGAACACTGAAGCTTTCTTT. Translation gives CSVDRGNTEAFF.

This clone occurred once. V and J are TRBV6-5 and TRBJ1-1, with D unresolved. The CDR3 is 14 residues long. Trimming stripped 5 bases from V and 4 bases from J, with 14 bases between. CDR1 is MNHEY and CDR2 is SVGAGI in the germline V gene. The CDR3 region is CASSHPTLGTEAFF. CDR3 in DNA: TGTGCCAGCAGTCACCCGACCCTGGGCACTGAAGCTTTCTTT.

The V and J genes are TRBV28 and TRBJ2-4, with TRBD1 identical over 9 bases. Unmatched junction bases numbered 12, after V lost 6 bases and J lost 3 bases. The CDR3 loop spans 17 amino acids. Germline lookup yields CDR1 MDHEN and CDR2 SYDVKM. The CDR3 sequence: CASSRPTGGSGKNIQYF. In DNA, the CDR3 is TGTGCCAGCAGCCGTCCTACAGGGGGCAGTGGCAAAAACATTCAGTACTTC.

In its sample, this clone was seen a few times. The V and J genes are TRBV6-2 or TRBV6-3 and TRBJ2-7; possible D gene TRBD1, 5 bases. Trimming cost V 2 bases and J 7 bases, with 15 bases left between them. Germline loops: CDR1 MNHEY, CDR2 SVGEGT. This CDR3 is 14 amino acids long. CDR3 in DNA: TGTGCCAGCAGTTACGACCCCAGGGTGAATGAGCAGTACTTC. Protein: CASSYDPRVNEQYF.